This T cell receptor (beta chain) was profiled in a study of blood T cell repertoires in COVID-19. Study-wide context: Samples came from the United States, Italy and Spain, spanning acute and convalescent COVID-19. In each case, the material was cDNA or gDNA derived from T cells, B-cell-depleted T cells, or PBMCs.

V lost 8 bases and J lost 2, with 11 bases in between. The CDR3 loop spans 13 amino acids. Germline V gives CDR1 SGHVS, CDR2 FNYEAQ. Authors' data handling: Reference gene primer amplification gave nucleated cell count estimates. Here immunoSEQ multiplex PCR was the method, and the copy in TCRdb shows in-frame clones only, minus some. The V and J calls and clone size are taken from that table; D and trimming were inferred from the DNA. Among some 20,000 clones listed, roughly 90% were seen once. The chain has TRBV7-6 and TRBJ2-3, with D possibly TRBD2 on 7 matching bases. Sequenced material: peripheral blood. This TCR came from a man aged 35-49 years with active COVID-19. The chain's CDR3 is CASVAGATDTQYF. CDR3 sequence (DNA): TGTGCCAGCGTCGCGGGGGCCACAGATACGCAGTATTTT.